A selection of T cell receptor beta chains follows, all from one sample in a study of blood T cell repertoires in COVID-19. The data were produced by immunoSEQ multiplex PCR, yet TCRdb's version contains in-frame clones alone and is incomplete. This table has about 240,000 clones, around four fifths appearing once. Sequencing was performed on peripheral blood. Source of these receptors: a woman aged 55-70 years with active or convalescent COVID-19. CDR3s include the opening cysteine and the closing phenylalanine or tryptophan. The order of the fields is D gene, V gene, J gene, clone size, CDR3 DNA, CDR3 protein. D genes are given only for firm matches. Expanded clones are given a class, and other clones once, few, many or no size at all.

TRBD1	TRBV5-5	TRBJ1-4	-	TGTGCCAGCAGCTCGTTAGGGGGCGATGAAAAACTGTTTTTT	CASSSLGGDEKLFF
-	TRBV4-2	TRBJ1-5	-	TGTGCCAGCAGCCAAGACCTTTCGGCAGGGGCTCGCAATCAGCCCCAGCATTTT	CASSQDLSAGARNQPQHF
-	TRBV9	TRBJ2-2	-	TGTGCCAGCAGCAAAAGGGACACCTCGAACACCGGGGAGCTGTTTTTT	CASSKRDTSNTGELFF
TRBD2	TRBV3-1/TRBV3-2	TRBJ2-7	few	TGTGCCAGCAGCCAGAGACTAGCGGCTCCCCACGAGCAGTACTTC	CASSQRLAAPHEQYF
-	TRBV6-2/TRBV6-3	TRBJ1-5	-	TGTGCCAGCAGTTATAGTAATGATCAGCCCCAGCATTTT	CASSYSNDQPQHF
TRBD1	TRBV7-9	TRBJ1-5	few	TGTGCCAGCAGCGTCGGGACAGGCAATCAGCCCCAGCATTTT	CASSVGTGNQPQHF
-	TRBV7-8	TRBJ1-1	-	TGTGCCAGCAGCTTATCGAGGATCACTGAAGCTTTCTTT	CASSLSRITEAFF
TRBD2	TRBV30	TRBJ2-1	-	TGTGCCTGGAGTTCCACTCTAGCGGGGGGGCCCTACAATGAGCAGTTCTTC	CAWSSTLAGGPYNEQFF
-	TRBV21-1	TRBJ1-1	few	TGTGCCAGCAGCTGGGACAGGGCAGGGAACACTTGGAACACTGAAGCTTTCTTT	CASSWDRAGNTWNTEAFF
-	TRBV6-5	TRBJ2-1	-	TGTGCCAGCAACCTGCTGAGGGAGCAGTTCTTC	CASNLLREQFF
-	TRBV19	TRBJ1-5	-	TGTGCCAGTAGTCCCATCCAGGGAGGAAATCAGCCCCAGCATTTT	CASSPIQGGNQPQHF
-	TRBV6-6	TRBJ1-5	few	TGTGCCAGCAGTTACGGGCAGGGCTATAGCAATCAGCCCCAGCATTTT	CASSYGQGYSNQPQHF
-	TRBV7-9	TRBJ2-3	-	TGTGCCAGCAGCTTTTTACAGGGTGGGGAATCAGATACGCAGTATTTT	CASSFLQGGESDTQYF
TRBD2	TRBV3-1/TRBV3-2	TRBJ2-7	-	TGTGCCAGCAGCCCGTGGAAGGAGTTGGCGGGGGGGCGCGAGCAGTACTTC	CASSPWKELAGGREQYF
TRBD2	TRBV7-8	TRBJ2-5	-	TGTGCCAGCAGCCGCCGGGACGGGCGGGGGGGAGAGACCCAGTACTTC	CASSRRDGRGGETQYF
-	TRBV11-2	TRBJ1-1	few	TGTGCCAGCAGCTTAGCCGGCGGGAACACTGAAGCTTTCTTT	CASSLAGGNTEAFF
TRBD1	TRBV6-6	TRBJ1-5	few	TGTGCCAGCAGAAACCCGGGACAGGGGAATCAGCCCCAGCATTTT	CASRNPGQGNQPQHF
-	TRBV6-5	TRBJ1-1	-	TGTGCCAGCAGCCACAGGGCTGAAGCTTTCTTT	CASSHRAEAFF
-	TRBV3-1/TRBV3-2	TRBJ2-6	few	TGTGCCAGCAGCGCTGACAGCTCTGGGGCCAACGTCCTGACTTTC	CASSADSSGANVLTF
-	TRBV6-5	TRBJ2-7	-	TGTGCCAGCAGGAAGCCAGGAAGCTACGAGCAGTACTTC	CASRKPGSYEQYF
TRBD1	TRBV5-1	TRBJ2-3	-	TGCGCCAGCAGCTTCGGACAGGACACAGATACGCAGTATTTT	CASSFGQDTDTQYF
-	TRBV12-5	TRBJ1-5	-	TGTGCTAGTGGTTTGGACTATCAGCCCCAGCATTTT	CASGLDYQPQHF
-	TRBV12-3/TRBV12-4	TRBJ2-7	-	TGTGCCAGCGGGGCCACGCCCTACGAGCAGTACTTC	CASGATPYEQYF
-	TRBV6-5	TRBJ1-6	-	TGTGCCAGCAGTTACTCCGGGGATCTTGGGAATTCACCCCTCCACTTT	CASSYSGDLGNSPLHF
TRBD1	TRBV30	TRBJ1-1	many	TGTGCCTGGAGTGTACGGGACAGGGGAACTGAAGCTTTCTTT	CAWSVRDRGTEAFF
-	TRBV3-1/TRBV3-2	TRBJ2-5	few	TGTGCCAGCAGCCACCCCCTGAGGTACCAAGAGACCCAGTACTTC	CASSHPLRYQETQYF
-	TRBV7-3	TRBJ1-4	-	TGTGCCAGCAGCTTAAGTACAGGCAAAGGGGAAAAACTGTTTTTT	CASSLSTGKGEKLFF
-	TRBV4-1	TRBJ1-3	few	TGCGCCAGCAGCCAAGAAGGCAGGGGTGGAAACACCATATATTTT	CASSQEGRGGNTIYF
-	TRBV27	TRBJ1-1	-	TGTGCCAGCAGTTTAATGGGGGGGCTGGCTGAAGCTTTCTTT	CASSLMGGLAEAFF
-	TRBV28	TRBJ1-5	-	TGTGCTTCATTCTCGGGGAGTTATCAGCCCCAGCATTTT	CASFSGSYQPQHF
TRBD1	TRBV27	TRBJ1-2	-	TGTGCCAGCAGTTCGACAGGGACGGGAAATCATGGCTACACCTTC	CASSSTGTGNHGYTF
TRBD1	TRBV7-9	TRBJ1-1	-	TGTGCCAGCAGTCTAGGGGGCACAGGGGGGAGGAGGAACACTGAAGCTTTCTTT	CASSLGGTGGRRNTEAFF
TRBD1	TRBV27	TRBJ1-4	few	TGTGCCAGCAGTTTAAGTCCCGGGACAGGGATTGCAACTAATGAAAAACTGTTTTTT	CASSLSPGTGIATNEKLFF
-	TRBV19	TRBJ2-1	-	TGTGCCAGTAGTATGAGTCAGGGTAATGAGCAGTTCTTC	CASSMSQGNEQFF
-	TRBV5-6	TRBJ2-7	-	TGTGCCAGCAGCTATAGCAGCACATACGAGCAGTACTTC	CASSYSSTYEQYF
TRBD2	TRBV2	TRBJ2-1	-	TGTGCCAGCAGTGAACGTGTGGCGGGGGGGATTACTGAGCAGTTCTTC	CASSERVAGGITEQFF
-	TRBV5-1	TRBJ2-3	once	TGCGCCAGCAGCTTGGGACAGCGCACAGATACGCAGTATTTT	CASSLGQRTDTQYF
TRBD1	TRBV27	TRBJ2-7	-	TGTGCCAGCAGTCACTCGCGACAGGGATCCTACGAGCAGTACTTC	CASSHSRQGSYEQYF
-	TRBV27	TRBJ1-4	-	TGTGCCAGCAGCTCAAGCACCCAGGGGGAAAAACTGTTTTTT	CASSSSTQGEKLFF
TRBD1	TRBV27	TRBJ2-7	-	TGTGCCAGCAGTCCCATCGACAGGGGGAAGTCCTACGAGCAGTACTTC	CASSPIDRGKSYEQYF
-	TRBV6-1	TRBJ2-7	-	TGTGCCAGCAGTGAAGCTTCGGGGGTCTACGAGCAGTACTTC	CASSEASGVYEQYF
TRBD1	TRBV5-1	TRBJ2-2	once	TGCGCCAGCAGCGAACTCGCCGGGACAGGTTCTTATAACACCGGGGAGCTGTTTTTT	CASSELAGTGSYNTGELFF
-	TRBV5-5	TRBJ2-6	few	TGTGCCAGCAGCAAGACAGGCACCTCTGGGGCCAACGTCCTGACTTTC	CASSKTGTSGANVLTF
TRBD2	TRBV9	TRBJ2-3	-	TGTGCCAGCAGCGTTAGCGGGGGGTGGGAAGATACGCAGTATTTT	CASSVSGGWEDTQYF
-	TRBV11-2	TRBJ2-2	-	TGTGCCAGCAGCGAACTGGGGGTCGGGGGGCCGACGAACACCGGGGAGCTGTTTTTT	CASSELGVGGPTNTGELFF
TRBD1	TRBV6-5	TRBJ1-1	-	TGTGCCAGCAGTTCCTACAGGGGGACTGAAGCTTTCTTT	CASSSYRGTEAFF
TRBD1	TRBV6-6	TRBJ1-5	-	TGTGCCAGCCGTCCGGACAGGTCCCGTAATAGCAATCAGCCCCAGCATTTT	CASRPDRSRNSNQPQHF
-	TRBV7-9	TRBJ2-3	-	TGTGCCAGCAGCTTAGGTTCAGGGACTCGGGAAGATACGCAGTATTTT	CASSLGSGTREDTQYF
-	TRBV12-2	TRBJ2-5	-	TGTGCAAGTCGCTGGTCCGGTCGAGGGCTTATTGGGGAGACCCAGTACTTC	CASRWSGRGLIGETQYF
TRBD1	TRBV7-8	TRBJ1-5	-	TGTGCCAGCAGCCTAGGACAGGAGTTTCAGCCCCAGCATTTT	CASSLGQEFQPQHF
TRBD1	TRBV2	TRBJ1-2	many	TGTGCCAGCAGTCGACAGGGGGCTGGCTATGGCTACACCTTC	CASSRQGAGYGYTF
-	TRBV19	TRBJ2-3	-	TGTGCCAGTAGTATACTGGGCAGGGGCTACACAGATACGCAGTATTTT	CASSILGRGYTDTQYF
TRBD1	TRBV18	TRBJ2-7	-	TGTGCCAGCTCACCAGTGGGGACAGGGGGGTACGAGCAGTACTTC	CASSPVGTGGYEQYF
TRBD1	TRBV11-2	TRBJ1-4	-	TGTGCCAGCAGCTGGCGGGACAGAAATGAAAAACTGTTTTTT	CASSWRDRNEKLFF